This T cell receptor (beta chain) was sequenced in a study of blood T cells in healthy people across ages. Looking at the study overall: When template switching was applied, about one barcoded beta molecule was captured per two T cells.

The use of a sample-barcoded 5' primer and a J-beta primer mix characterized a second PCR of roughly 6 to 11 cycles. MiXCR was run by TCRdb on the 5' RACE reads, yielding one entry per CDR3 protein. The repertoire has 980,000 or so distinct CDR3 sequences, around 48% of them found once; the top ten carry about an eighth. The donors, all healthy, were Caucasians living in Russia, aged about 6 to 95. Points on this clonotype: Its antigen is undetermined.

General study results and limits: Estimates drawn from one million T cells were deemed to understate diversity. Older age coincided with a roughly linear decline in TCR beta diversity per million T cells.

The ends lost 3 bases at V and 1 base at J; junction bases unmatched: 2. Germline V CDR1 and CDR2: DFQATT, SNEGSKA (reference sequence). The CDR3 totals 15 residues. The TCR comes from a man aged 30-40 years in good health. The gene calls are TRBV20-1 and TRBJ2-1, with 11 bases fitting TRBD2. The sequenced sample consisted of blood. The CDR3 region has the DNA TGCAGTGCTAGTAGCGGGGGGGCATCCTACAATGAGCAGTTCTTC. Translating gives CSASSGGASYNEQFF.